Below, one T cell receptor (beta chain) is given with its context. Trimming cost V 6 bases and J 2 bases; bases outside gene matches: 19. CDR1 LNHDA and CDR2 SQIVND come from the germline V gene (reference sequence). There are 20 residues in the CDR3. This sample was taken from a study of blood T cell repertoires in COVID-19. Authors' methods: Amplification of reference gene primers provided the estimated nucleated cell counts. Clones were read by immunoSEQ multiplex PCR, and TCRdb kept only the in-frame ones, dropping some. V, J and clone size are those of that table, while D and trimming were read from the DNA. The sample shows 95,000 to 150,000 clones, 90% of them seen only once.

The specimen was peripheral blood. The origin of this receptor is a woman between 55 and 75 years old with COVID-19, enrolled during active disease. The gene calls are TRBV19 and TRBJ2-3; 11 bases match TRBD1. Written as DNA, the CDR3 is TGTGCCAGTAGAACAGCCGGTGGACAGGGGGCCGCCACTATCACAGATACGCAGTATTTT. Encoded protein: CASRTAGGQGAATITDTQYF.